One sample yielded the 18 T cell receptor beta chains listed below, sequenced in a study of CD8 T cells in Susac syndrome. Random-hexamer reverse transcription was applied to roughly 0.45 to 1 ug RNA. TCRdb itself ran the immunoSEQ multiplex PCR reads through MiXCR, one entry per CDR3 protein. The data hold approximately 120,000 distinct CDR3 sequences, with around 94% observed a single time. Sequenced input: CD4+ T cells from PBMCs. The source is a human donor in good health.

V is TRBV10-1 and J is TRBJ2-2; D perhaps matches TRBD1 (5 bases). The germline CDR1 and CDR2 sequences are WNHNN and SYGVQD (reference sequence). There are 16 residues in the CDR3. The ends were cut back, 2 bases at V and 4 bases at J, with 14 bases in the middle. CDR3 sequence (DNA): TGCGCCAGCAGTGAGATTTGGGGCAGTGGCACCGGGGAGCTGTTTTTT. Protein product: CASSEIWGSGTGELFF.

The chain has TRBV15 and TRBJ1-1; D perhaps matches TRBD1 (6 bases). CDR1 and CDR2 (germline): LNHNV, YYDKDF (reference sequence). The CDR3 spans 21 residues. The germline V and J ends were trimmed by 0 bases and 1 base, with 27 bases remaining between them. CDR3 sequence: CATSRDRRGLPPGHSNTEAFF. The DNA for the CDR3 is TGTGCCACCAGCAGAGATCGCCGGGGCCTGCCGCCGGGACATTCGAACACTGAAGCTTTCTTT.

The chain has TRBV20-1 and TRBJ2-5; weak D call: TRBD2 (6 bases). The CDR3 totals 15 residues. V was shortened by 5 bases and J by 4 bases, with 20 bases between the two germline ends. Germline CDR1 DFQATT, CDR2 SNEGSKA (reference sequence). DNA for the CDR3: TGCAGTGCTCAACCCCTCGGGAGTGGCGGAGAGACCCAGTACTTC. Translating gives CSAQPLGSGGETQYF.

The CDR3 bases are TGCGCCAGCGCTTGGGGGCGGGGGGGAGCGGGAGACGAGCAGTTCTTC. Protein product: CASAWGRGGAGDEQFF. The rearrangement uses TRBV5-1 and TRBJ2-1; 9 bases map to TRBD2. Germline V CDR1 and CDR2: SGHRS, YFSETQ. The CDR3 spans 16 residues. Losses at the gene ends were 7 bases for V and 10 bases for J; bases not matched to a gene: 18. The whole variable domain, remainder taken from reference TRBV5-1 and TRBJ2-1, is KAGVTQTPRYLIKTRGQQVTLSCSPISGHRSVSWYQQTPGQGLQFLFEYFSETQRNKGNFPGRFSGRQFSNSRSEMNVSTLELGDSALYLCASAWGRGGAGDEQFFGPGTRLTVL.

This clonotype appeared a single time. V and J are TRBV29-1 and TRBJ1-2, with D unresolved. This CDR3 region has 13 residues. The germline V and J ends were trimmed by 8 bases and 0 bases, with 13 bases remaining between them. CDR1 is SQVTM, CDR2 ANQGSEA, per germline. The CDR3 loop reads CSILSPTNYGYTF. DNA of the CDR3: TGCAGCATTCTTTCCCCCACTAACTATGGCTACACCTTC.

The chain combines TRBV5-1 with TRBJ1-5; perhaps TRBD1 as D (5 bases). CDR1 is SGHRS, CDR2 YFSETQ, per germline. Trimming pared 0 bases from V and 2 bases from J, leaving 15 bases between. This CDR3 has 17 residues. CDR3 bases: TGCGCCAGCAGCTTGGGCCTTGGGGGGTCCGGCAATCAGCCCCAGCATTTT. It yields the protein CASSLGLGGSGNQPQHF. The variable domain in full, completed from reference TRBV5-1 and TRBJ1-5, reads KAGVTQTPRYLIKTRGQQVTLSCSPISGHRSVSWYQQTPGQGLQFLFEYFSETQRNKGNFPGRFSGRQFSNSRSEMNVSTLELGDSALYLCASSLGLGGSGNQPQHFGDGTRLSIL.

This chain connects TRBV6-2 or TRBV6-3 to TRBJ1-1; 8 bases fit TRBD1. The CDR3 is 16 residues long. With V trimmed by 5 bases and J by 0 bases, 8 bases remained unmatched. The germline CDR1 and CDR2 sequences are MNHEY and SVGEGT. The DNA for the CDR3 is TGTGCCAGCAGTCCGGACAGGGCCTTCATGAACACTGAAGCTTTCTTT. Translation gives CASSPDRAFMNTEAFF.

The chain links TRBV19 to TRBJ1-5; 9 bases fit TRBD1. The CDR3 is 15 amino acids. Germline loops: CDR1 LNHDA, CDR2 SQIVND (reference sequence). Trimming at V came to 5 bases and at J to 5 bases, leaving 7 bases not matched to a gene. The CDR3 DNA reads TGTGCCAGTAGTCTATGGACAGGGGAAGATCAGCCCCAGCATTTT. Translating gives CASSLWTGEDQPQHF.

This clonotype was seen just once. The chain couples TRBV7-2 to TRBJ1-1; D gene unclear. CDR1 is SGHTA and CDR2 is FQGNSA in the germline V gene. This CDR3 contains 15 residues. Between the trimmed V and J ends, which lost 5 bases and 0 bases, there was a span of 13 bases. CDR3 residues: CASSTTGRVNTEAFF. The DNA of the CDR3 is TGTGCCAGCAGCACCACTGGCCGGGTGAACACTGAAGCTTTCTTT.

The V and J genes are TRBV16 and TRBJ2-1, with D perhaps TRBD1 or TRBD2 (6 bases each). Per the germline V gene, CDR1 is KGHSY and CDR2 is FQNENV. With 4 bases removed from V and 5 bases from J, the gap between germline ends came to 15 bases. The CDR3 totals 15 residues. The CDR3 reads CASSPEGVADNEQFF. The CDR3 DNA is TGTGCCAGCAGCCCAGAGGGGGTAGCGGACAATGAGCAGTTCTTC.

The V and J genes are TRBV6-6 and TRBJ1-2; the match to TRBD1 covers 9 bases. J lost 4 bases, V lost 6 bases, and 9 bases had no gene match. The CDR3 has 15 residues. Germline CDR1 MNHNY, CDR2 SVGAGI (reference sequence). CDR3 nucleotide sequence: TGTGCCAGCAGGCCACAGGGGGCCTTGGGCTATGGCTACACCTTC. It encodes CASRPQGALGYGYTF.

CDR3 amino acids: CASSVWGGNTEAFF. CDR3 DNA sequence: TGTGCCAGCAGCGTATGGGGGGGGAACACTGAAGCTTTCTTT. This chain connects TRBV9 to TRBJ1-1; the D gene is possibly TRBD1 (5 bases). Germline V gene lookup returns CDR1 SGDLS and CDR2 YYNGEE. There are 14 residues in the CDR3. Trimming cost V 1 base and J 1 base, with 8 bases left between them. Filled out from reference TRBV9 and TRBJ1-1, the complete variable domain reads DSGVTQTPKHLITATGQRVTLRCSPRSGDLSVYWYQQSLDQGLQFLIQYYNGEERAKGNILERFSAQQFPDLHSELNLSSLELGDSALYFCASSVWGGNTEAFFGQGTRLTVV.

The CDR3 loop is CASSQNEIETQYF. The DNA for the CDR3 is TGTGCCAGCAGCCAGAATGAGATAGAGACCCAGTACTTC. The chain employs TRBV7-6 and TRBJ2-5; D is ambiguous. This CDR3 contains 13 residues. V was cut by 5 bases and J by 4 bases, with 11 bases left in between. CDR1 and CDR2 (germline): SGHVS, FNYEAQ.

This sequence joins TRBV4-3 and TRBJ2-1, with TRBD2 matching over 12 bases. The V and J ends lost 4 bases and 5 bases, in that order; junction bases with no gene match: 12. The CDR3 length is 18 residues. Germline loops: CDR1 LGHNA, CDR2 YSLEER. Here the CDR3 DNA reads TGCGCCAGCAGCCGGGCTAGCGGGAGGGCCAAGGCTAACAATGAGCAGTTCTTC. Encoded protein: CASSRASGRAKANNEQFF.

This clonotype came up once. The CDR3 nucleotides are TGTGCCGTTACAGGGCGGGGAGGGACTGAAGCTTTCTTT. This sequence encodes CAVTGRGGTEAFF. The V and J genes are TRBV19 and TRBJ1-1; a possible D gene is TRBD1 (6 bases). The CDR3 length is 13 residues. Germline lookup yields CDR1 LNHDA and CDR2 SQIVND (reference sequence). V was clipped by 11 bases and J by 5 bases, with 18 bases between them.

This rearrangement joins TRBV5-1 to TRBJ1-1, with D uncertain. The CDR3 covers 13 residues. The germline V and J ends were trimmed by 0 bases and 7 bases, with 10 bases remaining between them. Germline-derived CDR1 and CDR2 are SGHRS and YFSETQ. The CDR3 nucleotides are TGCGCCAGCAGCTTGGCCTCGGAGTTTGAAGCTTTCTTT. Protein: CASSLASEFEAFF.

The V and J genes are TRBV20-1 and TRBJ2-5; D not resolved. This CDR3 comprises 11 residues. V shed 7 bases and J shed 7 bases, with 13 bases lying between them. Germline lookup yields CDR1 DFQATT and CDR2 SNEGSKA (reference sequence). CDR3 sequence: CSVFPSGTQYF. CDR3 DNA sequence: TGCAGTGTGTTCCCCTCGGGGACCCAGTACTTC.

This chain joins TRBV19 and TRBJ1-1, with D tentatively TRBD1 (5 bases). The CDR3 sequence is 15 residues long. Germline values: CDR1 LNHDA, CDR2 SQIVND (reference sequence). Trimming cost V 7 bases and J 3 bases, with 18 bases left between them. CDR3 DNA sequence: TGTGCCAGTAATATGGGGACCCAGGGCGACACTGAAGCTTTCTTT. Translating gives CASNMGTQGDTEAFF. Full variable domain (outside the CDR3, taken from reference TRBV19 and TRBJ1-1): DGGITQSPKYLFRKEGQNVTLSCEQNLNHDAMYWYRQDPGQGLRLIYYSQIVNDFQKGDIAEGYSVSREKKESFPLTVTSAQKNPTAFYLCASNMGTQGDTEAFFGQGTRLTVV.